The sequence of this T cell receptor (beta chain) was determined in a study of shared clonotypes between healthy human individuals. This table comes from immunoSEQ multiplex PCR, and its TCRdb copy is limited to in-frame clones, with some not included. The sample contains about 700,000 clones, about 91% of which appear only once. The CDR3 loop spans 12 amino acids. Trimming shortened V by 3 bases and J by 15 bases, and 15 bases separated the two germline ends. In germline, CDR1 is MNHEY, CDR2 SMNVEV (reference sequence). CD8 cells classed as naive were CD45RO-negative and positively selected for CCR7, excluding terminally differentiated effector memory CD45RA+ cells.

The TCR sequence derives from a man aged 25 to 40 in good health. Sequenced: naive CD8+ T cells sorted from blood. The chain couples TRBV27 to TRBJ2-1; D is tentatively TRBD1 or TRBD2 (5 bases each). The CDR3 DNA reads as TGTGCCAGCAGTTTGGGGACCCATAGGTGGTTCTTC. Translated, it gives CASSLGTHRWFF.